This TCR beta chain was recorded in a study of blood T cell repertoires in COVID-19. As for the study in general: Acute-phase and convalescent COVID-19 samples originated in the United States, Italy and Spain. The analysed material was cDNA or gDNA that came from T cells, B-cell-depleted T cells, or PBMCs.

Clones were sequenced by immunoSEQ multiplex PCR, and TCRdb holds only the in-frame ones, with some missing. The table shows tens of thousands of clones, with more than 60% occurring only once. This clone was counted a single time. This CDR3 contains 15 residues. Trimming took 6 bases from V and 3 from J, leaving 16 bases between them. Germline V gives CDR1 LGHNA, CDR2 YSLEER. The sequence was collected from a human donor in a cohort sampled during active COVID-19. This chain joins TRBV4-3 and TRBJ2-3; TRBD1 is a possible D gene (6 bases). Sequencing used peripheral blood. The CDR3 is CASSDSRGVTDTQYF. The CDR3 DNA is TGCGCCAGCAGTGACAGCAGGGGAGTGACAGATACGCAGTATTTT.